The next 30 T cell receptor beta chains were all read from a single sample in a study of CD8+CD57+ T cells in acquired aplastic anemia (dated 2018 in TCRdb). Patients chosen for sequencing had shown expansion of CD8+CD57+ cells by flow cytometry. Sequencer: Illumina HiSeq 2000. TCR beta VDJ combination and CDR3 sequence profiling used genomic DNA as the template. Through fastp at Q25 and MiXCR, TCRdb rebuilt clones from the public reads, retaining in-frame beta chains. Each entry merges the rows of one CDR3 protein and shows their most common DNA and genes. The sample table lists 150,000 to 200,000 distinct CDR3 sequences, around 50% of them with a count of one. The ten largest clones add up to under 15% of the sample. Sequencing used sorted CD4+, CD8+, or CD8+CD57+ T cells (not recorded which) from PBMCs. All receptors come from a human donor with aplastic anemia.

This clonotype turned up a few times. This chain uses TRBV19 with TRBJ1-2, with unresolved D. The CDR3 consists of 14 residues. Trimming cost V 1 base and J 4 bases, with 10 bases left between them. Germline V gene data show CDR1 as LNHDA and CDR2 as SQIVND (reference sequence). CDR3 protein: CASSIGRAAYGYTF. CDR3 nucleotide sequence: TGTGCCAGTAGTATAGGGCGGGCAGCCTATGGCTACACCTTC.

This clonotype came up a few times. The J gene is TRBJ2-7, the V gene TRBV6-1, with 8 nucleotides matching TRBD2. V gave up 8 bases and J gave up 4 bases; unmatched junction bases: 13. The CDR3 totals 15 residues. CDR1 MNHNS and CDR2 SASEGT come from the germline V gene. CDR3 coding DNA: TGTGCCAGCCGAGAAAGCGGGGGATTAATTTACGAGCAGTACTTC. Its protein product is CASRESGGLIYEQYF.

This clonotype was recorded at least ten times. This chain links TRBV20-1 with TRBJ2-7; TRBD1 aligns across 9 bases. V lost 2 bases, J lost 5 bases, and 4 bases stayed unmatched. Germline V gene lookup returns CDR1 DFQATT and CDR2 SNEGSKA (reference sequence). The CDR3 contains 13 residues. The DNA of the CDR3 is TGCAGTGCTAGAAATACAGGGGGCGACGAGCAGTACTTC. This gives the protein CSARNTGGDEQYF.

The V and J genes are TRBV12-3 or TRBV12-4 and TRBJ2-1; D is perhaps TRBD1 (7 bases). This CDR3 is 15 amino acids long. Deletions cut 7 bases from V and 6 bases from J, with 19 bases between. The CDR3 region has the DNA TGTGCCAGCATCCGGAGGGGGCTTTTATTCAATGAGCAGTTCTTC. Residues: CASIRRGLLFNEQFF.

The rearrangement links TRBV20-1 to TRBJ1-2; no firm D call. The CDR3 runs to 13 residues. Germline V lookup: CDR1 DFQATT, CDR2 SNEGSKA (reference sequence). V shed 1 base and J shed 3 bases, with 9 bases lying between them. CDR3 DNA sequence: TGCAGTGCTAGAGCGGACTCGGACTATGGCTACACCTTC. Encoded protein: CSARADSDYGYTF.

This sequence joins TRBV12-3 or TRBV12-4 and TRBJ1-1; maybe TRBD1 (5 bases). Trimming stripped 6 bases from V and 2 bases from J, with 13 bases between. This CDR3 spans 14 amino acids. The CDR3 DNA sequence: TGTGCCAGCAGCACTACAGGAGCCAACACTGAAGCTTTCTTT. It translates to CASSTTGANTEAFF.

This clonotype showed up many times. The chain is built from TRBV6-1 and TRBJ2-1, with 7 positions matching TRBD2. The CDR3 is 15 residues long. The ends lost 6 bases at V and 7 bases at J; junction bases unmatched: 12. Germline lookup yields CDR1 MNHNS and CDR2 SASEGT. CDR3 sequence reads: CASRASGTHLNEQFF. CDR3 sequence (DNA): TGTGCCAGCAGGGCCAGCGGGACCCACCTAAATGAGCAGTTCTTC.

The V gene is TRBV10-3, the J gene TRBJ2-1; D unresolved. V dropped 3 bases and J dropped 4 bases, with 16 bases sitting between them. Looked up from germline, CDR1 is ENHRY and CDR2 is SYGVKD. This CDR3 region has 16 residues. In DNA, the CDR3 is TGTGCCATCAGTGATGCGGTCCCGACCGGGTACAATGAGCAGTTCTTC. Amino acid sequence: CAISDAVPTGYNEQFF.

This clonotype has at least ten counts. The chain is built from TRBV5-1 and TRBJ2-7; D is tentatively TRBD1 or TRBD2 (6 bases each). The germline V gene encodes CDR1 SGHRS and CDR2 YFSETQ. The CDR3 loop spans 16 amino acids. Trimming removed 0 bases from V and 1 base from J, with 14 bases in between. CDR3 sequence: CASSLVPGATSYEQYF. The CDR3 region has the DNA TGCGCCAGCAGCTTGGTGCCGGGGGCTACTTCCTACGAGCAGTACTTC. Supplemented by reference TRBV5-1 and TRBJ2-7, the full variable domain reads KAGVTQTPRYLIKTRGQQVTLSCSPISGHRSVSWYQQTPGQGLQFLFEYFSETQRNKGNFPGRFSGRQFSNSRSEMNVSTLELGDSALYLCASSLVPGATSYEQYFGPGTRLTVT.

The CDR3 DNA reads as TGTGCCAGCAGCTTCACAGGGAGCAATCAGCCCCAGCATTTT. It is translated as CASSFTGSNQPQHF. The rearrangement joins TRBV7-9 to TRBJ1-5, with D perhaps matching TRBD1 (6 bases). Germline assignment: CDR1 SEHNR and CDR2 FQNEAQ (reference sequence). With 3 bases removed from V and 1 base from J, the gap between germline ends came to 7 bases. The CDR3 sequence is 14 residues long.

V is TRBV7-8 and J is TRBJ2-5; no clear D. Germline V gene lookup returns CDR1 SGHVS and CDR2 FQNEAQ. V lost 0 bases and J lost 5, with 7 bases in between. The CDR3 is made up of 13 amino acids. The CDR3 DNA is TGTGCCAGCAGCTTAGCGGTGGGGGAGACCCAGTACTTC. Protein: CASSLAVGETQYF.

The CDR3 region has the DNA TGCAGTGCTAGGAGGGCGGACCATCCCTACGAGCAGTACTTC. It yields the protein CSARRADHPYEQYF. This chain links TRBV20-1 with TRBJ2-7; D is possibly TRBD2 (5 bases). The germline V gene encodes CDR1 DFQATT and CDR2 SNEGSKA (reference sequence). Trimming stripped 3 bases from V and 2 bases from J, with 14 bases between. The CDR3 has 14 amino acids.

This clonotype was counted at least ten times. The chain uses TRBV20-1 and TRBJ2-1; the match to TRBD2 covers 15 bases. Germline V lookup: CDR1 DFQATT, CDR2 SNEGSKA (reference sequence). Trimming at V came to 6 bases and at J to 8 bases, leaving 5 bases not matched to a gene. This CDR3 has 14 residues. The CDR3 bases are TGCAGTGCAGGGACTAGCGGGGGGTTATATGAGCAGTTCTTC. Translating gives CSAGTSGGLYEQFF.

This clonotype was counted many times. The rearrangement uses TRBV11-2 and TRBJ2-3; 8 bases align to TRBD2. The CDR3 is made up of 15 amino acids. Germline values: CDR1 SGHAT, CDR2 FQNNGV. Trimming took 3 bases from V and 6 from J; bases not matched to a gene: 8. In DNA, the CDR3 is TGTGCCAGCAGCTTTTCCGGGACTAGTTGGGATACGCAGTATTTT. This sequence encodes CASSFSGTSWDTQYF.

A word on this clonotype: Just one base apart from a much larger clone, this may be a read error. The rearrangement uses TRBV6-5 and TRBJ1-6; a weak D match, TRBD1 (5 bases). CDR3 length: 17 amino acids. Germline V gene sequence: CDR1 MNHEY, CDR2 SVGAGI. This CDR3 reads CACSYSGRSSYNSPLHF. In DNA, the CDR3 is TGTGCCTGCAGTTACTCGGGACGGAGCTCCTATAATTCACCCCTCCACTTT.

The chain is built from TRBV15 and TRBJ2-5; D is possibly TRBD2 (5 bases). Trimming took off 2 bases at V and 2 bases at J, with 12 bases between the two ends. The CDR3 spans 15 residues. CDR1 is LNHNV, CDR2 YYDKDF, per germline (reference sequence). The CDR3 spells CATSRTRGVQETQYF. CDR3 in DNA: TGTGCCACCAGCAGAACCCGGGGAGTACAAGAGACCCAGTACTTC.

In DNA, the CDR3 is TGTGCCAGTACCCCAGTCGCGCGAGTTTCCTACAATGAGCAGTTCTTC. This gives the protein CASTPVARVSYNEQFF. This chain connects TRBV19 to TRBJ2-1; D not certain. The CDR3 has 16 residues. Germline values: CDR1 LNHDA, CDR2 SQIVND (reference sequence). The germline V and J ends were trimmed by 7 bases and 1 base, with 17 bases remaining between them.

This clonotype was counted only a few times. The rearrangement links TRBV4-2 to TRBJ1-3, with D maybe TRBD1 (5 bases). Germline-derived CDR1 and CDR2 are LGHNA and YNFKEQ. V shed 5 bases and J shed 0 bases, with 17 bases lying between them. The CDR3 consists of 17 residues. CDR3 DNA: TGTGCCAGCAGCAAGAGAAGGGACGGAAGCTCTGGAAACACCATATATTTT. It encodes CASSKRRDGSSGNTIYF.

The CDR3 sequence: CASSEPATGNLPQHF. DNA for the CDR3: TGCGCCAGCAGTGAGCCAGCAACAGGTAACCTGCCCCAGCATTTT. The chain carries TRBV10-2 and TRBJ1-5, with a tentative D call TRBD1 (5 bases). CDR3 length: 15 amino acids. V gave up 2 bases and J gave up 9 bases, with 17 bases separating them. Germline lookup yields CDR1 WSHSY and CDR2 SAAADI.

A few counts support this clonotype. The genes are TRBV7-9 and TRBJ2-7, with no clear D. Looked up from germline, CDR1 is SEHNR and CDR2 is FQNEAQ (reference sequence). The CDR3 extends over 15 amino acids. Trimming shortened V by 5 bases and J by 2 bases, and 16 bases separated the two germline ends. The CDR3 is CASSRRNLYTYEQYF. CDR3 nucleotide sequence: TGTGCCAGCAGCCGCCGAAACTTGTATACCTACGAGCAGTACTTC.

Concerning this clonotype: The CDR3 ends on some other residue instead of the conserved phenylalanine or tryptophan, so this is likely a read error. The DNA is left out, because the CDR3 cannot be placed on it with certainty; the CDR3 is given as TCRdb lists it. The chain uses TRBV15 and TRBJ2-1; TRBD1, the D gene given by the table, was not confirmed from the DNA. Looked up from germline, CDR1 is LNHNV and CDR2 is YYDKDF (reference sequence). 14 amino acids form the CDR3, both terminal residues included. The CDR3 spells CATSSATGNNERFL.

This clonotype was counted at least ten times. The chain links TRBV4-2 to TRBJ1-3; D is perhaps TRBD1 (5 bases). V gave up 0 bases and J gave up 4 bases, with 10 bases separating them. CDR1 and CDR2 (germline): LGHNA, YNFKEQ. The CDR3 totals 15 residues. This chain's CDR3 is CASSQEGRSGNTIYF. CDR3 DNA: TGTGCCAGCAGCCAAGAGGGACGGTCCGGAAACACCATATATTTT.

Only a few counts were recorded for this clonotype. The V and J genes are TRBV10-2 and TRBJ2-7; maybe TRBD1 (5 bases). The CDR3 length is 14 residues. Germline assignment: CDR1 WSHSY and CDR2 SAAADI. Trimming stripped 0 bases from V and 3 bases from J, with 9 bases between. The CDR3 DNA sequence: TGCGCCAGCAGTGAGTCAGGGGCAGTCTACGAGCAGTACTTC. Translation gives CASSESGAVYEQYF.

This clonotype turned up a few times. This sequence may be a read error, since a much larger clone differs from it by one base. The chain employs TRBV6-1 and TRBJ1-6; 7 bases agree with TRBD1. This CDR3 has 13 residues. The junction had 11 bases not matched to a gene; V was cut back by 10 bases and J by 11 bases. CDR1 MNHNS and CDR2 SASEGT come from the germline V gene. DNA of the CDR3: TGTGCCATCAAAGGGGGCGCGAGGACACCCCTCCACTTT. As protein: CAIKGGARTPLHF.

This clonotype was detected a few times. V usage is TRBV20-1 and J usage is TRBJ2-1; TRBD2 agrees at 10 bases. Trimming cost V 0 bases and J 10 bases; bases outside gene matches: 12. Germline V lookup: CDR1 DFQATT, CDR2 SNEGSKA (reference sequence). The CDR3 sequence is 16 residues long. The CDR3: CSARDGLAEALSEQFF. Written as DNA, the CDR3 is TGCAGTGCTAGAGATGGACTAGCGGAGGCCCTGTCGGAGCAGTTCTTC.

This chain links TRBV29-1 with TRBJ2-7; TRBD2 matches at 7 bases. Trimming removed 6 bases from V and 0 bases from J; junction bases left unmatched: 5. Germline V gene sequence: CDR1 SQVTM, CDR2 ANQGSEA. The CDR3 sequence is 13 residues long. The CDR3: CSVRGDGSYEQYF. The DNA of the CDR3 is TGCAGCGTCCGGGGGGACGGCTCCTACGAGCAGTACTTC.

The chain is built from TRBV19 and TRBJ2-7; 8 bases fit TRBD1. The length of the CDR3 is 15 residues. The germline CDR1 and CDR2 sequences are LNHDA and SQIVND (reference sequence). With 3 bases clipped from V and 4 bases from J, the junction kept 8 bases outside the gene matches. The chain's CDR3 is CASSMAPDRAYEQYF. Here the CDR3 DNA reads TGTGCCAGTAGTATGGCGCCGGACAGGGCTTACGAGCAGTACTTC. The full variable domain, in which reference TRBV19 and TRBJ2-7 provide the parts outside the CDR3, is DGGITQSPKYLFRKEGQNVTLSCEQNLNHDAMYWYRQDPGQGLRLIYYSQIVNDFQKGDIAEGYSVSREKKESFPLTVTSAQKNPTAFYLCASSMAPDRAYEQYFGPGTRLTVT.

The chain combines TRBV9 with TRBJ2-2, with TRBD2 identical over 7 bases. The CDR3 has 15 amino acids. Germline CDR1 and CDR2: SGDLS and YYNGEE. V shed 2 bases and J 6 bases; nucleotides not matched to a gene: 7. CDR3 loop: CASSVFGGNPGELFF. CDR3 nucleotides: TGTGCCAGCAGCGTTTTCGGGGGGAATCCCGGGGAGCTGTTTTTT.

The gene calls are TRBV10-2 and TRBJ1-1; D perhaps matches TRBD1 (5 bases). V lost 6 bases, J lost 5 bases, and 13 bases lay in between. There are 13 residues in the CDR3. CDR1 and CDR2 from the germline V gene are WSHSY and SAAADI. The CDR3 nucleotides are TGCGCCAGCAGCCCAGCCCGGGGGACTGAAGCTTTCTTT. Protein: CASSPARGTEAFF.

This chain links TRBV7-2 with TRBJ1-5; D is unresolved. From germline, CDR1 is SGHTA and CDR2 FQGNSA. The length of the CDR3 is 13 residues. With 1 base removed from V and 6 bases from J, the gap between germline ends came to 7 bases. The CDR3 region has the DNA TGTGCCAGCAGCTTAGAAGTGGGTCAGCCCCAGCATTTT. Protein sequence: CASSLEVGQPQHF.